A single sample is the source of the 29 T cell receptor beta chains below, sequenced in a study of cytomegalovirus exposure and HLA in healthy donors. Some clones are missing from TCRdb's copy, which holds only in-frame ones; the method was immunoSEQ multiplex PCR. Among fewer than 120,000 clones listed, approximately 87% were seen once. The specimen was PBMCs. These receptors all come from a woman in her 30s in good health and CMV-seropositive.

The chain joins TRBV5-1 to TRBJ1-6; weak D call: TRBD1 (5 bases). This CDR3 comprises 17 residues. The germline V gene encodes CDR1 SGHRS and CDR2 YFSETQ. The V end lost 0 bases, the J end lost 0 bases, and 10 bases lay between the germline ends. Here the CDR3 reads CASSLATDSSYNSPLHF. CDR3 coding DNA: TGCGCCAGCAGCTTGGCGACAGATAGCTCCTATAATTCACCCCTCCACTTT.

The V call is TRBV11-2, the J call TRBJ2-7; D gene ambiguous. V was shortened by 2 bases and J by 4 bases, with 6 bases between the two germline ends. Germline V gene data show CDR1 as SGHAT and CDR2 as FQNNGV. The CDR3 has 12 residues. The CDR3 nucleotides are TGTGCCAGCAGCTTACTCGGGTACGAGCAGTACTTC. It yields the protein CASSLLGYEQYF. The variable domain in full, with the rest retrieved from reference TRBV11-2 and TRBJ2-7, is EAGVAQSPRYKIIEKRQSVAFWCNPISGHATLYWYQQILGQGPKLLIQFQNNGVVDDSQLPKDRFSAERLKGVDSTLKIQPAKLEDSAVYLCASSLLGYEQYFGPGTRLTVT.

The chain links TRBV5-3 to TRBJ1-2, with TRBD1 matching over 9 bases. TRBV5-3 is classed as an ORF, of uncertain function. The CDR3 covers 13 residues. V shed 9 bases, J shed 7 bases, and the junction held 10 bases outside the gene matches. The DNA of the CDR3 is TGTGCCATCTCAGGACAGGGGTCTTGTGGCTACACCTTC. Its translation: CAISGQGSCGYTF.

The rearrangement uses TRBV9 and TRBJ1-2; a possible D gene is TRBD1 (6 bases). Per germline, CDR1 SGDLS and CDR2 YYNGEE. The CDR3 totals 15 residues. Trimming shortened V by 3 bases and J by 8 bases, and 20 bases separated the two germline ends. CDR3 nucleotide sequence: TGTGCCAGCAGCGGACTAACAGAGGGGGTAGGAGGCTACACCTTC. It codes for CASSGLTEGVGGYTF.

In DNA form, the CDR3 reads TGTGCCAGTAACTTGGATAATTCACCCCTCCACTTT. Translation gives CASNLDNSPLHF. The chain uses TRBV7-2 and TRBJ1-6; D not certain. The germline V and J ends were trimmed by 9 bases and 5 bases, with 8 bases remaining between them. Germline V gene lookup returns CDR1 SGHTA and CDR2 FQGNSA. This CDR3 region has 12 residues. The entire variable domain, with the rest obtained from reference TRBV7-2 and TRBJ1-6, is as follows: GAGVSQSPSNKVTEKGKDVELRCDPISGHTALYWYRQSLGQGLEFLIYFQGNSAPDKSGLPSDRFSAERTGGSVSTLTIQRTQQEDSAVYLCASNLDNSPLHFGNGTRLTVT.

In this sample, this clone turned up once. This rearrangement joins TRBV7-2 to TRBJ1-2; D is possibly TRBD1 (6 bases). The CDR3 has 17 residues. V was trimmed by 2 bases and J by 1 base, leaving 17 bases between them. Germline lookup yields CDR1 SGHTA and CDR2 FQGNSA. The CDR3 loop reads CASSLSFLDSDNYGYTF. The CDR3 nucleotides are TGTGCCAGCAGCTTATCGTTTTTGGACAGTGATAACTATGGCTACACCTTC.

The genes are TRBV2 and TRBJ1-5; D uncertain. CDR3 size: 13 residues. Trimming pared 6 bases from V and 5 bases from J, leaving 11 bases between. CDR1 is SNHLY and CDR2 is FYNNEI in the germline V gene. The CDR3, as DNA: TGTGCCAGCAGCCGTTCGCGAGATCAGCCCCAGCATTTT. This encodes CASSRSRDQPQHF.

CDR3 DNA: TGTGCCTCTGCCCAGACTAATCAGCCCCAGCATTTT. It codes for CASAQTNQPQHF. The rearrangement joins TRBV19 to TRBJ1-5; D remains unclear. CDR1 LNHDA and CDR2 SQIVND come from the germline V gene (reference sequence). CDR3 length equals 12 residues. V was cut by 11 bases and J by 4 bases, with 12 bases left in between.

V is TRBV9 and J is TRBJ1-6; the D gene is possibly TRBD1 (5 bases). This CDR3 is 17 amino acids long. Germline V lookup: CDR1 SGDLS, CDR2 YYNGEE. V lost 3 bases and J lost 0, with 13 bases in between. The CDR3 sequence is CASSGGAGRSYNSPLHF. For the CDR3, the DNA is TGTGCCAGCAGCGGGGGCGCGGGACGCTCCTATAATTCACCCCTCCACTTT.

The chain couples TRBV2 to TRBJ1-1, with D possibly TRBD1 on 5 matching bases. V lost 6 bases, J lost 0 bases, and 14 bases lay in between. Germline loops: CDR1 SNHLY, CDR2 FYNNEI. This CDR3 has 15 amino acids. CDR3 residues: CASSPGRALNTEAFF. The CDR3 nucleotides read TGTGCCAGCAGCCCGGGCAGGGCTCTGAACACTGAAGCTTTCTTT.

The rearrangement joins TRBV4-1 to TRBJ1-4; the D is unclear. Germline V gene sequence: CDR1 MGHRA, CDR2 YSYEKL. Trimming left V 2 bases short and J 0 bases short, with 4 bases between. The CDR3 consists of 14 residues. The CDR3 DNA reads as TGCGCCAGCAGCCAACTTGCAACTAATGAAAAACTGTTTTTT. Amino acids: CASSQLATNEKLFF.

In this sample, this clone turned up a few times. The chain is built from TRBV11-1 and TRBJ2-7; D is perhaps TRBD2 (6 bases). V was cut by 4 bases and J by 7 bases, with 14 bases left in between. The germline V gene has CDR1 SGHAT and CDR2 FQDESV (reference sequence). This CDR3 comprises 13 residues. The CDR3 bases are TGTGCCAGCAGCTCCTTTACGGGGGATGAGCAGTACTTC. This gives the protein CASSSFTGDEQYF.

This clone appeared a single time. This rearrangement joins TRBV30 to TRBJ2-6; a weak D match, TRBD1 (6 bases). V dropped 1 base and J dropped 4 bases, with 14 bases sitting between them. This CDR3 contains 16 residues. The germline V gene encodes CDR1 GTSNPN and CDR2 SVGIG (reference sequence). DNA for the CDR3: TGTGCCTGGAGTGCTCAAGGGGGTGTCGGGGCCAACGTCCTGACTTTC. Its translation is CAWSAQGGVGANVLTF.

This chain links TRBV21-1 with TRBJ1-2; TRBD1 is taken as the D call from the table, unchecked against the DNA. TRBV21-1 is flagged as a pseudogene. The CDR3 has 14 residues. The CDR3 loop is CASSKQGLGYGYTF. CDR3 sequence (DNA): TGTGCCAGCAGCAAACAGGGGCTGGGCTATGGCTACACCTTC.

V is TRBV7-3 and J is TRBJ1-1; 7 nucleotides match TRBD1. The ends lost 6 bases at V and 5 bases at J; junction bases unmatched: 9. CDR3 length: 14 amino acids. Germline-derived CDR1 and CDR2 are SGHTA and FQGTGA. The CDR3 bases are TGTGCCAGCAGTCAAGACAGGGAAGGGACTGAAGCTTTCTTT. Translated: CASSQDREGTEAFF.

This clone was observed a single time. The chain carries TRBV18 and TRBJ1-4; 7 bases fit TRBD1. This CDR3 is built from 14 residues. V lost 5 bases, J lost 7 bases, and 7 bases stayed unmatched. Germline CDR1 and CDR2: KGHSH and LQKENI. The CDR3 DNA sequence: TGTGCCAGCTCAACATCTACAGGGGTTGAAAAACTGTTTTTT. Amino acid sequence: CASSTSTGVEKLFF.

V and J are TRBV7-9 and TRBJ2-3; 9 bases map to TRBD1. In germline, CDR1 is SEHNR, CDR2 FQNEAQ (reference sequence). The CDR3 is 16 amino acids. The ends lost 1 base at V and 1 base at J; junction bases unmatched: 3. The CDR3 bases are TGTGCCAGCAGCTTAGGGCGGACAGGGGGCACAGATACGCAGTATTTT. Encoded protein: CASSLGRTGGTDTQYF.

The chain links TRBV28 to TRBJ2-3, with 11 bases matching TRBD2. Germline trimming cut 2 bases from V and 2 bases from J; bases unmatched to any gene: 12. Germline V lookup: CDR1 MDHEN, CDR2 SYDVKM. The CDR3 length is 19 residues. DNA of the CDR3: TGTGCCAGCAGTTTAGACCCCCCTAGCGGGAGGAGGTCCACAGATACGCAGTATTTT. Translating gives CASSLDPPSGRRSTDTQYF.

The chain carries TRBV11-3 and TRBJ2-1, with TRBD2 matching over 10 bases. Germline CDR1 SGHNT, CDR2 YENEEA. The CDR3 extends over 15 amino acids. J lost 6 bases, V lost 3 bases, and 5 bases had no gene match. This CDR3 reads CASSFLTSGINEQFF. In DNA, the CDR3 is TGTGCCAGCAGCTTCCTTACTAGCGGGATCAATGAGCAGTTCTTC.

This clone appeared once. The CDR3 coding sequence is TGTGCCAGCAGCCTCGACAGTTACTCTGGGGCCAACGTCCTGACTTTC. Translation gives CASSLDSYSGANVLTF. The gene calls are TRBV2 and TRBJ2-6; the D gene is possibly TRBD1 (5 bases). Germline CDR1 and CDR2: SNHLY and FYNNEI. Trimming removed 6 bases from V and 0 bases from J, with 12 bases in between. This CDR3 comprises 16 residues.

The V call is TRBV16, the J call TRBJ2-1; 8 nucleotides match TRBD2. V was clipped by 3 bases and J by 5 bases; unmatched bases: 9. Looked up from germline, CDR1 is KGHSY and CDR2 is FQNENV. The CDR3 consists of 16 residues. CDR3 nucleotides: TGTGCCAGCAGCCACTTCGGGATAGCGGGGAACAATGAGCAGTTCTTC. This sequence encodes CASSHFGIAGNNEQFF. Full variable domain (remainder filled in from reference TRBV16 and TRBJ2-1): GEEVAQTPKHLVRGEGQKAKLYCAPIKGHSYVFWYQQVLKNEFKFLISFQNENVFDETGMPKERFSAKCLPNSPCSLEIQATKLEDSAVYFCASSHFGIAGNNEQFFGPGTRLTVL.

This sequence joins TRBV14 and TRBJ2-2; D unclear. Germline values: CDR1 SGHDN, CDR2 FVKESK. Between the trimmed V and J ends, which lost 4 bases and 0 bases, there was a span of 6 bases. CDR3 length equals 14 residues. CDR3 residues: CASSRDSNTGELFF. The DNA of the CDR3 is TGTGCCAGCAGCCGCGACTCGAACACCGGGGAGCTGTTTTTT.

CDR3 sequence reads: CASSVEIGQGAGYTF. The CDR3 nucleotides are TGTGCCAGCAGCGTAGAGATAGGACAGGGGGCTGGCTACACCTTC. J is TRBJ1-2 and V is TRBV9; 11 positions match TRBD1. With V trimmed by 0 bases and J by 7 bases, 5 bases remained unmatched. There are 15 residues in the CDR3. Germline loops: CDR1 SGDLS, CDR2 YYNGEE.

The V call is TRBV5-4, the J call TRBJ1-2; weak D call: TRBD1 (5 bases). The CDR3 is made up of 14 amino acids. With 0 bases removed from V and 2 bases from J, the gap between germline ends came to 8 bases. Germline V gene data show CDR1 as SGHNT and CDR2 as YYREEE (reference sequence). CDR3 nucleotide sequence: TGTGCCAGCAGCTTGGCTGGGGGGAACTATGGCTACACCTTC. Its translation is CASSLAGGNYGYTF.

Here the CDR3 DNA reads TGTGCCAGCAGTTATACCGCTACCCCTGGAAACACCATATATTTT. It yields the protein CASSYTATPGNTIYF. The genes are TRBV6-5 and TRBJ1-3; no firm D call. Germline V gene data show CDR1 as MNHEY and CDR2 as SVGAGI. Trimming left V 3 bases short and J 2 bases short, with 11 bases between. The CDR3 extends over 15 amino acids.

The CDR3, as DNA: TGCGCCAGCAGCAAAACTAGCGGGGCGGTGCGAGAGACCCAGTACTTC. This sequence encodes CASSKTSGAVRETQYF. The chain has TRBV5-1 and TRBJ2-5; 10 nucleotides line up with TRBD2. Germline V lookup: CDR1 SGHRS, CDR2 YFSETQ. This CDR3 contains 16 residues. V lost 4 bases, J lost 4 bases, and 10 bases stayed unmatched.

This chain joins TRBV27 and TRBJ2-2; 8 bases line up with TRBD2. The germline CDR1 and CDR2 sequences are MNHEY and SMNVEV (reference sequence). The V gene end was trimmed by 6 bases and the J gene end by 5 bases; junction bases not matched to a gene: 5. The CDR3 is 14 residues long. CDR3 protein: CASSREGRTGELFF. The CDR3 DNA follows: TGTGCCAGCAGCCGGGAGGGGCGGACCGGGGAGCTGTTTTTT.

The rearrangement joins TRBV2 to TRBJ1-4; 9 bases line up with TRBD1. Per the germline V gene, CDR1 is SNHLY and CDR2 is FYNNEI. The J segment lost 5 bases and the V segment lost 3 bases, leaving 4 bases of the junction unmatched. This CDR3 has 15 residues. DNA for the CDR3: TGTGCCAGCAGTGAGGGGACAGGGCCAAATGAAAAACTGTTTTTT. As protein: CASSEGTGPNEKLFF.

V and J are TRBV5-1 and TRBJ1-1; no firm D call. The CDR3 is made up of 15 amino acids. Per germline, CDR1 SGHRS and CDR2 YFSETQ. Between the trimmed V and J ends, which lost 2 bases and 3 bases, there was a span of 14 bases. CDR3 sequence (DNA): TGCGCCAGCAGCTTACAACCATTTCGGGACACTGAAGCTTTCTTT. Translated, it gives CASSLQPFRDTEAFF.